Listed below are T cell receptor beta chains from one sample, sequenced in a study of cytomegalovirus exposure and HLA in healthy donors. Data came from immunoSEQ multiplex PCR; TCRdb stores just in-frame clones and leaves some out. The data show over 250,000 clones, roughly 89% seen once. The sequenced sample consisted of PBMCs. These receptors were taken from a man aged 35 to 55 in good health and CMV-seropositive. CDR3s include the opening cysteine and the closing phenylalanine or tryptophan. The order of the fields is V gene, D gene, J gene, CDR3 protein. D genes are given only for firm matches.

V: TRBV19
D: TRBD2
J: TRBJ2-5
CDR3: CASSIGVGRATVETQYF

V: TRBV27
D: .
J: TRBJ2-7
CDR3: CASRRTEQYTYEQYF

V: TRBV6-1
D: TRBD1
J: TRBJ1-1
CDR3: CASSLIQGARTEAFF

V: TRBV6-6
D: .
J: TRBJ2-7
CDR3: CASSPLTSSYEQYF

V: TRBV4-2
D: TRBD1
J: TRBJ2-5
CDR3: CASRGTGAVRTQYF

V: TRBV28
D: TRBD1
J: TRBJ2-5
CDR3: CASSLGTGYGEQYF

V: TRBV28
D: TRBD1
J: TRBJ1-5
CDR3: CASISNSGQGGNQPQHF

V: TRBV5-6
D: .
J: TRBJ1-3
CDR3: CASSLSPRATIYF

V: TRBV11-3
D: .
J: TRBJ1-1
CDR3: CASSPSRGRNTEAFF

V: TRBV5-1
D: .
J: TRBJ1-1
CDR3: CASSSVKLNTEAFF

V: TRBV2
D: TRBD2
J: TRBJ2-7
CDR3: CASSPGTRGEQYF

V: TRBV28
D: .
J: TRBJ2-7
CDR3: CASSPTGPSYEQYF

V: TRBV15
D: TRBD2
J: TRBJ2-7
CDR3: CATSRVQVGLAVGSYEQYF

V: TRBV5-4
D: .
J: TRBJ1-2
CDR3: CASSLASYGYTF

V: TRBV4-2
D: TRBD2
J: TRBJ2-7
CDR3: CASSLGPSGPSTDF

V: TRBV5-1
D: TRBD2
J: TRBJ2-3
CDR3: CASSAREGRDTQYF

V: TRBV2
D: .
J: TRBJ2-7
CDR3: CASNEQRNYEQYF

V: TRBV6-1
D: .
J: TRBJ1-5
CDR3: CALGGDSNQPQHF

V: TRBV28
D: TRBD2
J: TRBJ2-2
CDR3: CASSFRLAGEGTGELFF

V: TRBV19
D: TRBD1
J: TRBJ1-2
CDR3: CASSAGTGEPYGYTF

V: TRBV27
D: .
J: TRBJ1-4
CDR3: CASRTLSLGGMDEKLFF

V: TRBV4-2
D: .
J: .
CDR3: CASSQDGAAAQAYEQYF

V: TRBV28
D: .
J: TRBJ2-3
CDR3: CASSLLPLPRADTQYF

V: TRBV7-3
D: .
J: TRBJ2-5
CDR3: CASSLSGGETQYF

V: TRBV2
D: .
J: TRBJ1-1
CDR3: CASRVQGELNTEAFF

V: TRBV5-8
D: .
J: TRBJ1-5
CDR3: CASSLQNQPQHF

V: TRBV10-1
D: .
J: TRBJ2-5
CDR3: CASSDSVQETQYF

V: TRBV6-5
D: TRBD2
J: TRBJ2-3
CDR3: CASSGTSGFTDTQYF

V: TRBV7-2
D: TRBD2
J: TRBJ2-7
CDR3: CASSLGGGEQYF

V: TRBV2
D: .
J: TRBJ2-2
CDR3: CASIQANTGELFF

V: TRBV5-1
D: TRBD1
J: TRBJ1-5
CDR3: CASSPGGGNQPQHF

V: TRBV4-2
D: TRBD2
J: TRBJ2-1
CDR3: CASRETSGNYNEQFF

V: TRBV28
D: .
J: TRBJ2-2
CDR3: CASSLILGGRAGELFF

V: TRBV28
D: TRBD2
J: TRBJ2-5
CDR3: CASSFRSAGVRETQYF

V: TRBV5-4
D: TRBD2
J: TRBJ2-7
CDR3: CASSRVLSGGGANEQYF

V: TRBV10-3
D: .
J: TRBJ1-1
CDR3: CAISGYGVNTEAFF

V: TRBV15
D: TRBD1
J: TRBJ1-2
CDR3: CATSSTRTGGSYGYTF

V: TRBV25-1
D: TRBD1
J: TRBJ2-2
CDR3: CASSPGQGSTGELFF

V: TRBV5-1
D: .
J: TRBJ2-5
CDR3: CASSLAAGVKETQYF

V: TRBV19
D: .
J: TRBJ2-1
CDR3: CASSIDQLASNEQFF

V: TRBV27
D: TRBD2
J: TRBJ2-7
CDR3: CASSRSGGRRYEQYF

V: TRBV4-1
D: .
J: TRBJ2-2
CDR3: CASSHPITGTNTGELFF

V: TRBV7-9
D: .
J: TRBJ2-7
CDR3: CASSFLSSYEQYF

V: TRBV7-2
D: TRBD2
J: TRBJ2-7
CDR3: CASSPTGLSYEQYF

V: TRBV7-9
D: .
J: TRBJ1-1
CDR3: CAVGERMNTEAFF

V: TRBV27
D: TRBD1
J: TRBJ1-2
CDR3: CASSSRTGGRYGYTF

V: TRBV28
D: .
J: TRBJ1-1
CDR3: CASSPPTGRGTEAFF

V: TRBV7-2
D: .
J: TRBJ2-7
CDR3: CASSLGRVGLYEQYF

V: TRBV29-1
D: .
J: TRBJ2-2
CDR3: CSVDPQGTTGELFF

V: TRBV7-3
D: .
J: TRBJ1-1
CDR3: CASSSDAGMNTEAFF

V: TRBV6-5
D: TRBD2
J: TRBJ2-1
CDR3: CASSYGTSGIDEQFF

V: TRBV5-4
D: .
J: TRBJ2-5
CDR3: CASSSQGGETQYF

V: TRBV18
D: TRBD1
J: TRBJ2-2
CDR3: CASSEAGTGPGELFF